This T cell receptor beta chain was recorded in a study of Tregs in tolerant kidney transplant recipients. Unstimulated Tregs (CD4+CD25+CD127-) and CD4+CD25- non-Tregs were sorted from PBMCs. Assay used: immunoSEQ multiplex PCR; TCRdb lists only in-frame clones, some missing. The sample records 110,000 or so clones, about 90% being singletons. The V end lost 8 bases, the J end lost 8 bases, and 21 bases lay between the germline ends. The germline V gene has CDR1 ENHRY and CDR2 SYGVKD. This CDR3 is 14 amino acids long. As regards this clone: Its antigen is not identified.

The study's findings and limits: The small number of patients limits these findings pending further validation. Biological reproducibility was not directly addressed in this study. Tregs expanded with activated donor B cells seemed most donor-specific.

The clonotype originates from a human donor in good health. The J gene is TRBJ1-2, the V gene TRBV10-3; D may be TRBD1 (6 bases). The sample was CD4+ T cells from blood. Here the CDR3 DNA reads TGTGCCATCGGGAAGGGGGACTCCTGGCACGGCTACACCTTC. It codes for CAIGKGDSWHGYTF.